These 21 T cell receptor beta chains were all obtained from the same sample, sequenced in a study of OX40 agonist ivuxolimab in advanced cancers. The table came from immunoSEQ multiplex PCR; TCRdb's copy has only in-frame clones and leaves some out. The sample records 60,000 to 65,000 clones, 65% to 90% being singletons. This sample comprised CD4+ or CD8+ T cells sorted from blood, obtained in a trial of the OX40 agonist ivuxolimab. The receptors were sampled from an adult with an advanced solid tumor such as melanoma, head and neck, liver or kidney cancer.

The chain uses TRBV20-1 and TRBJ1-2, with D hard to call. The germline gives CDR1 DFQATT, CDR2 SNEGSKA (reference sequence). Trimming left V 7 bases short and J 1 base short, with 4 bases between. CDR3 length: 10 residues. The CDR3 is CSGINYGYTF. CDR3 DNA sequence: TGCAGTGGGATTAACTATGGCTACACCTTC.

This chain connects TRBV19 to TRBJ2-5; the D gene is possibly TRBD1 (6 bases). The V and J ends lost 5 bases and 5 bases respectively, with 12 bases between them. The CDR3 covers 13 residues. Germline assignment: CDR1 LNHDA and CDR2 SQIVND (reference sequence). Here the CDR3 reads CASSSQGGETQYF. The CDR3 coding sequence is TGTGCCAGTAGTTCACAGGGTGGGGAGACCCAGTACTTC.

Regarding this clone: The germline gene is not matched at one end of the junction; a read error may be the cause. The CDR3 DNA sequence: TGTGCCTGGAGTGTAGACGGGCGGGAGGGCCGAATGCGAAACTTC. Amino acid sequence: CAWSVDGREGRMRNF. The chain employs TRBV30 and TRBJ2-7, with 9 nucleotides matching TRBD2. From germline, CDR1 is GTSNPN and CDR2 SVGIG (reference sequence). The CDR3 length is 15 residues.

The V gene is TRBV10-3, the J gene TRBJ2-7; 9 positions match TRBD2. Germline lookup yields CDR1 ENHRY and CDR2 SYGVKD. The V gene end was trimmed by 6 bases and the J gene end by 7 bases; junction bases not matched to a gene: 10. The CDR3 runs 14 residues. CDR3 amino acids: CAIRGGLAGFEQYF. The CDR3, as DNA: TGTGCCATCAGAGGAGGTCTAGCGGGGTTTGAGCAGTACTTC.

The CDR3: CASSVGGGETQYF. CDR3 nucleotide sequence: TGTGCCAGCAGCGTAGGGGGAGGAGAGACCCAGTACTTC. The V call is TRBV9, the J call TRBJ2-5, with D possibly being TRBD2 (6 bases). The germline V and J ends were trimmed by 0 bases and 4 bases, with 7 bases remaining between them. This CDR3 is built from 13 residues. Germline values: CDR1 SGDLS, CDR2 YYNGEE.

The genes are TRBV7-7 and TRBJ2-1, with D unresolved. Germline V gene data show CDR1 as SSHAT and CDR2 as FNYEAQ (reference sequence). The V and J ends lost 6 bases and 10 bases respectively, with 13 bases between them. The CDR3 spans 12 residues. This chain's CDR3 is CASRPLGKEQFF. The CDR3 nucleotides are TGTGCCAGCAGGCCTCTCGGAAAGGAGCAGTTCTTC. The whole variable domain, remainder taken from reference TRBV7-7 and TRBJ2-1, is GAGVSQSPRYKVTKRGQDVTLRCDPISSHATLYWYQQALGQGPEFLTYFNYEAQPDKSGLPSDRFSAERPEGSISTLTIQRTEQRDSAMYRCASRPLGKEQFFGPGTRLTVL.

The chain employs TRBV5-1 and TRBJ2-7; 8 bases are shared with TRBD2. After removal of 2 bases from V and 6 bases from J, the junction contained 4 bases not matched to a gene. Germline V gene data show CDR1 as SGHRS and CDR2 as YFSETQ. The length of the CDR3 is 13 residues. The CDR3 DNA sequence: TGCGCCAGCAGCTTCCAGGGGACTAGCGAGCAGTACTTC. Encoded protein: CASSFQGTSEQYF.

V is TRBV7-9 and J is TRBJ1-4; the D is unclear. V was clipped by 5 bases and J by 1 base, with 14 bases between them. This CDR3 spans 16 amino acids. Germline CDR1 SEHNR, CDR2 FQNEAQ (reference sequence). The CDR3 nucleotides are TGTGCCAGCAGCCGGAATTCCGGGGAAACTAATGAAAAACTGTTTTTT. Translating it yields CASSRNSGETNEKLFF. The full variable domain, in which reference TRBV7-9 and TRBJ1-4 provide the parts outside the CDR3, is DTGVSQNPRHKITKRGQNVTFRCDPISEHNRLYWYRQTLGQGPEFLTYFQNEAQLEKSRLLSDRFSAERPKGSFSTLEIQRTEQGDSAMYLCASSRNSGETNEKLFFGSGTQLSVL.

V is TRBV6-6 and J is TRBJ2-5; TRBD1 agrees at 12 bases. Germline CDR1 and CDR2: MNHNY and SVGAGI (reference sequence). J was trimmed by 9 bases and V by 2 bases; bases with no gene match: 7. CDR3 size: 15 residues. The CDR3 loop reads CASSYPGTGGAAQYF. DNA for the CDR3: TGTGCCAGCAGTTACCCAGGGACAGGGGGCGCGGCCCAGTACTTC.

The V and J genes are TRBV7-6 and TRBJ2-1, with 7 nucleotides matching TRBD1. Germline V CDR1 and CDR2: SGHVS, FNYEAQ. The CDR3 has 15 residues. J was trimmed by 6 bases and V by 5 bases; bases with no gene match: 10. The CDR3 nucleotides read TGTGCCAGCAGCCGAGAAGCGACAGGGCTCAATGAGCAGTTCTTC. Its protein product is CASSREATGLNEQFF.

In DNA, the CDR3 is TGTGCCAGGGGAGGCACTGAAGCTTTCTTT. It is translated as CARGGTEAFF. This rearrangement joins TRBV5-6 to TRBJ1-1, with D unclear. Germline V CDR1 and CDR2: SGHDT, YYEEEE. The V end was cut by 8 bases, the J end by 4 bases, with 6 bases between. This CDR3 is built from 10 residues. Complete variable domain (other parts from reference TRBV5-6 and TRBJ1-1): DAGVTQSPTHLIKTRGQQVTLRCSPKSGHDTVSWYQQALGQGPQFIFQYYEEEERQRGNFPDRFSGHQFPNYSSELNVNALLLGDSALYLCARGGTEAFFGQGTRLTVV.

V usage is TRBV6-5 and J usage is TRBJ2-1, with D possibly matching TRBD2 (5 bases). Germline CDR1 reads MNHEY; CDR2 reads SVGAGI. V was cut by 2 bases and J by 8 bases, with 16 bases left in between. The CDR3 contains 15 residues. The CDR3 bases are TGTGCCAGCAGTTACCGGGGTAGTAAGGGCGATGAGCAGTTCTTC. Its protein product is CASSYRGSKGDEQFF.

This clone was seen once. This chain connects TRBV7-2 to TRBJ1-6; D may be TRBD1 (6 bases). CDR1 and CDR2 from the germline V gene are SGHTA and FQGNSA. Trimming stripped 1 base from V and 6 bases from J, with 13 bases between. The CDR3 length is 16 residues. The CDR3 region has the DNA TGTGCCAGCAGCTTAGTTTTGTGGGGGCCTAATTCACCCCTCCACTTT. Protein: CASSLVLWGPNSPLHF.

The rearrangement joins TRBV15 to TRBJ2-1, with TRBD1 matching over 8 bases. CDR1 LNHNV and CDR2 YYDKDF come from the germline V gene (reference sequence). V shed 0 bases, J shed 6 bases, and the junction held 4 bases outside the gene matches. This CDR3 comprises 15 residues. The CDR3 sequence is CATSREGDRGNEQFF. In nucleotides, the CDR3 is TGTGCCACCAGCAGAGAAGGAGACAGGGGCAATGAGCAGTTCTTC.

Here the CDR3 reads CASSPPSTDTQYF. DNA for the CDR3: TGTGCCAGCAGCCCCCCGAGCACAGATACGCAGTATTTT. The chain links TRBV7-2 to TRBJ2-3; D unclear. The CDR3 spans 13 residues. Trimming left V 5 bases short and J 0 bases short, with 6 bases between. Germline V lookup: CDR1 SGHTA, CDR2 FQGNSA. Full variable domain (missing parts from reference TRBV7-2 and TRBJ2-3): GAGVSQSPSNKVTEKGKDVELRCDPISGHTALYWYRQSLGQGLEFLIYFQGNSAPDKSGLPSDRFSAERTGGSVSTLTIQRTQQEDSAVYLCASSPPSTDTQYFGPGTRLTVL.

CDR3 nucleotide sequence: TGTGCCAGCAGCCCCGCGTTTGGTTTCGGGGAGCTGTTTTTT. Translated, it gives CASSPAFGFGELFF. The chain recombines TRBV5-4 with TRBJ2-2; D unresolved. Germline V gene sequence: CDR1 SGHNT, CDR2 YYREEE (reference sequence). V was shortened by 4 bases and J by 7 bases, with 14 bases between the two germline ends. The CDR3 is made up of 14 amino acids.

Of note for this clone: At the DNA level, this CDR3 is encoded by other sequences in the same sample as well. This sequence joins TRBV10-1 and TRBJ1-1; D call uncertain. CDR3 length: 13 residues. The germline V and J ends were trimmed by 2 bases and 4 bases, with 8 bases remaining between them. Germline CDR1 is WNHNN and CDR2 is SYGVQD (reference sequence). CDR3 region: CASSEGRGTEAFF. CDR3 sequence (DNA): TGCGCCAGCAGTGAGGGACGCGGCACTGAAGCTTTCTTT.

On this clone: Other DNA sequences in the sample encode the same CDR3. The genes are TRBV5-4 and TRBJ2-6, with a possible D match to TRBD2 (5 bases). The CDR3 consists of 17 residues. Germline V lookup: CDR1 SGHNT, CDR2 YYREEE (reference sequence). V dropped 1 base and J dropped 0 bases, with 11 bases sitting between them. CDR3 amino acids: CASSLPRLHSGANVLTF. The CDR3 coding sequence is TGTGCCAGCAGCTTGCCGCGACTACACTCTGGGGCCAACGTCCTGACTTTC.

V usage is TRBV7-3 and J usage is TRBJ2-2, with D perhaps being TRBD1 or TRBD2 (6 bases each). Deletions cut 5 bases from V and 5 bases from J, with 18 bases between. The germline CDR1 and CDR2 sequences are SGHTA and FQGTGA. The CDR3 extends over 16 amino acids. CDR3 region: CASSRGPGAGTGELFF. The CDR3 DNA reads TGTGCCAGCAGCCGGGGGCCGGGGGCCGGGACCGGGGAGCTGTTTTTT.

The rearrangement links TRBV5-1 to TRBJ2-1; 8 nucleotides match TRBD2. CDR3 length: 17 amino acids. Germline trimming cut 3 bases from V and 9 bases from J; bases unmatched to any gene: 17. Germline values: CDR1 SGHRS, CDR2 YFSETQ. The CDR3 nucleotides are TGCGCCAGCAGCTCCTCGCCAGGGAGCGGGGGTATGGTTGAGCAGTTCTTC. As protein: CASSSSPGSGGMVEQFF.

The CDR3 reads CASSHVVARGRDYGYTF. The CDR3 region has the DNA TGTGCCAGCAGCCATGTAGTGGCCAGGGGAAGGGACTATGGCTACACCTTC. The J gene is TRBJ1-2, the V gene TRBV7-9; weak D call: TRBD1 (6 bases). This CDR3 has 17 amino acids. V dropped 5 bases and J dropped 3 bases, with 22 bases sitting between them. Germline CDR1 SEHNR, CDR2 FQNEAQ (reference sequence).